The present T cell receptor beta chain was sequenced within a study of technical replicates of blood from a handful of donors (dated by TCRdb to about 2017). V is trimmed back by 1 base and J by 2 bases, and the junction contains 11 bases that no gene match accounts for. Counted from cysteine to phenylalanine, this CDR3 has 18 amino acids. Of all the DNA, just the CDR3 is kept, 54 bases in frame from base 1. The germline V gene (reference sequence) gives CDR1 as LNHNV and CDR2 as YYDKDF. Libraries were constructed by the immunoSEQ multiplex PCR assay. Not all clones reach the TCRdb copy of this immuneACCESS table, which keeps in-frame sequences only. Checked studies attribute under half of the gap to unresolved V genes and leave the rest unexplained. This sample holds 65,000 to 95,000 clones; just over 90% were observed only once. The top ten hold roughly 0.25% of the sample. On this clone itself: The specificity of this receptor is unknown. Base qualities were left out, and no much larger clone turns up one base away.

The chain is made from TRBV15 and TRBJ2-1; TRBD2 matches 7 bases in the middle. The TCR sequence derives from a human donor in good health. Source material: T cells isolated from PBMCs. CDR3 protein: CATSRGLGASGTYNEQFF. The base sequence is TGTGCCACCAGCAGAGGTTTAGGTGCTAGCGGAACCTACAATGAGCAGTTCTTC. With the rest looked up from the reference TRBV15 and TRBJ2-1 genes rather than sequenced, the full variable domain is DAMVIQNPRYQVTQFGKPVTLSCSQTLNHNVMYWYQQKSSQAPKLLFHYYDKDFNNEADTPDNFQSRRPNTSFCFLDIRSPGLGDTAMYLCATSRGLGASGTYNEQFFGPGTRLTVL.